A single sample is the source of the 9 T cell receptor beta chains below, sequenced in a study of cytomegalovirus exposure and HLA in healthy donors. PCR employed 60 Vbeta and 13 Jbeta primers. Data came from immunoSEQ multiplex PCR; TCRdb stores just in-frame clones and leaves some out. The sample lists around 150,000 clones, 68% seen once, with 1.1% to 1.5% in the top ten. Sequenced sample: PBMCs. The receptor source for this set is a man aged 45 to 65 in good health and CMV-seronegative.

The chain carries TRBV29-1 and TRBJ1-2; 7 nucleotides agree with TRBD1. The V gene end was trimmed by 2 bases and the J gene end by 4 bases; junction bases not matched to a gene: 4. The CDR3 is made up of 13 amino acids. Germline-derived CDR1 and CDR2 are SQVTM and ANQGSEA. The CDR3 sequence: CSVETGATYGYTF. The CDR3 nucleotides read TGCAGCGTTGAAACAGGGGCTACCTATGGCTACACCTTC.

The genes are TRBV10-1 and TRBJ1-6, with unresolved D. CDR3 length: 15 residues. V was pared by 4 bases and J by 7 bases, with 14 bases between. The germline CDR1 and CDR2 sequences are WNHNN and SYGVQD (reference sequence). The CDR3 DNA reads as TGCGCCAGCAGTGCGAACCTAGGCGGGAATTCACCCCTCCACTTT. This translates into CASSANLGGNSPLHF.

The V and J genes are TRBV5-4 and TRBJ1-4, with D perhaps matching TRBD1 (6 bases). The CDR3 loop spans 16 amino acids. The V and J ends lost 3 bases and 2 bases respectively, with 14 bases between them. Germline lookup yields CDR1 SGHNT and CDR2 YYREEE (reference sequence). In DNA, the CDR3 is TGTGCCAGCAGCTCGTACAGGGAGTCGACTAATGAAAAACTGTTTTTT. Translation gives CASSSYRESTNEKLFF.

This clone was detected a few times. In DNA, the CDR3 is TGTGCCAGCAGGCGCGTACAGGGGCACGGCACTGAAGCTTTCTTT. Residues: CASRRVQGHGTEAFF. This chain uses TRBV27 with TRBJ1-1; 7 bases are shared with TRBD1. From germline, CDR1 is MNHEY and CDR2 SMNVEV (reference sequence). With 6 bases clipped from V and 4 bases from J, the junction kept 11 bases outside the gene matches. The CDR3 is 15 amino acids.

This chain uses TRBV29-1 with TRBJ2-5; possible D gene TRBD1, 5 bases. This CDR3 is 12 amino acids long. Per germline, CDR1 SQVTM and CDR2 ANQGSEA. Between the trimmed V and J ends, which lost 7 bases and 2 bases, there was a span of 11 bases. This CDR3 is CSEGWGQETQYF. The CDR3 DNA is TGCAGCGAGGGGTGGGGACAAGAGACCCAGTACTTC.

In its sample, this clone was seen a few times. V is TRBV4-2 and J is TRBJ1-4; D remains ambiguous. Germline V lookup: CDR1 LGHNA, CDR2 YNFKEQ. CDR3 length: 17 amino acids. Trimming pared 3 bases from V and 6 bases from J, leaving 20 bases between. The CDR3 spells CASSHSPLGGSYEKLFF. Written as DNA, the CDR3 is TGTGCCAGCAGCCATTCCCCTCTGGGCGGGAGTTATGAAAAACTGTTTTTT.

The chain joins TRBV2 to TRBJ1-1; 10 bases map to TRBD1. The length of the CDR3 is 12 residues. The germline CDR1 and CDR2 sequences are SNHLY and FYNNEI. Losses at the gene ends were 6 bases for V and 8 bases for J; bases not matched to a gene: 3. Here the CDR3 reads CASSRDRGEAFF. As DNA, the CDR3 is TGTGCCAGCAGCCGGGACAGGGGCGAAGCTTTCTTT.

On this clone: The sample carries other DNA sequences with the same CDR3. This chain connects TRBV12-5 to TRBJ2-3; D uncertain. Trimming stripped 7 bases from V and 3 bases from J, with 5 bases between. This CDR3 spans 11 amino acids. Germline lookup yields CDR1 LGHNT and CDR2 FRNRAP. The CDR3 protein is CASALTDTQYF. The CDR3 DNA follows: TGTGCTAGTGCCTTGACAGATACGCAGTATTTT.

The J gene is TRBJ1-1, the V gene TRBV9, with 8 bases identical to TRBD1. V shed 0 bases and J 9 bases; nucleotides not matched to a gene: 4. Germline V lookup: CDR1 SGDLS, CDR2 YYNGEE. This CDR3 is built from 13 residues. The CDR3 nucleotides read TGTGCCAGCAGCGTAGAGTGGACAGGGCAAGCTTTCTTT. As protein: CASSVEWTGQAFF.